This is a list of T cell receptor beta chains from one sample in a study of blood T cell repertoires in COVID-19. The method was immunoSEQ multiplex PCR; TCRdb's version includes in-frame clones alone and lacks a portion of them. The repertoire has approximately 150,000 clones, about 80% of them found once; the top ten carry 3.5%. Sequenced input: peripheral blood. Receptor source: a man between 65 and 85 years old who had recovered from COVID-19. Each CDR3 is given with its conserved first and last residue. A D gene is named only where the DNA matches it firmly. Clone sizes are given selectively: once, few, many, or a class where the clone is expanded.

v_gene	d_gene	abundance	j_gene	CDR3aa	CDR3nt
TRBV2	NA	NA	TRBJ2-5	CASIPAGRSETQYF	TGTGCCAGCATCCCGGCAGGGCGGTCAGAGACCCAGTACTTC
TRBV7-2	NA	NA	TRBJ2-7	CASSLGGTQYFYEQYF	TGTGCCAGCAGCTTAGGAGGGACACAGTATTTCTACGAGCAGTACTTC
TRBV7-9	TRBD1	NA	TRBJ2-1	CASSSGTGAPGLNEQFF	TGTGCCAGCAGCTCCGGGACAGGGGCGCCGGGGCTAAATGAGCAGTTCTTC
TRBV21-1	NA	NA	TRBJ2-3	CASSPREQGATCSTDTQYF	TGTGCCAGCAGCCCCCGTGAGCAGGGGGCGACGTGTAGCACAGATACGCAGTATTTT
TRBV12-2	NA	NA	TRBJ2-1	CASRRTSVHNEQFF	TGTGCAAGTCGCCGGACTAGCGTTCACAATGAGCAGTTCTTC
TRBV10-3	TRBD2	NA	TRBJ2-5	CAISPWGGGPAETQYF	TGTGCCATCTCTCCCTGGGGGGGAGGGCCTGCAGAGACCCAGTACTTC
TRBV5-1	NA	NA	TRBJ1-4	CASSLGAGTPKLGEKLFF	TGCGCCAGCAGCTTGGGAGCCGGGACACCTAAACTGGGGGAAAAACTGTTTTTT
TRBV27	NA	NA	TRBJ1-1	CASSARVGEAFF	TGTGCCAGCAGCGCGAGGGTGGGTGAAGCTTTCTTT
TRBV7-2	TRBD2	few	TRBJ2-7	CASSLGFTSGSYEQYF	TGTGCCAGCAGCTTAGGATTCACTAGCGGGAGCTACGAGCAGTACTTC
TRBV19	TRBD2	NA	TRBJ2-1	CASSLLAGANNEQFF	TGTGCCAGTAGCTTGCTAGCGGGAGCAAACAATGAGCAGTTCTTC
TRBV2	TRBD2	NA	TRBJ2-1	CASSLGTSGTEQFF	TGTGCCAGCTCCCTCGGGACTAGCGGGACTGAGCAGTTCTTC
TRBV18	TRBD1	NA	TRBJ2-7	CASSPTTGDYEQYF	TGTGCCAGCTCACCAACCACAGGGGACTACGAGCAGTACTTC
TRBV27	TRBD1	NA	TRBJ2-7	CASSSGDSPYEQYF	TGTGCCAGCAGTTCTGGGGACAGTCCCTACGAGCAGTACTTC
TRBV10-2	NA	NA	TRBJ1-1	CASSENWEVEAFF	TGCGCCAGCAGTGAGAACTGGGAGGTTGAAGCTTTCTTT
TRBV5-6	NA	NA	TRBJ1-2	CASSLSGTSYGYTF	TGTGCCAGCAGCTTGTCAGGGACAAGCTATGGCTACACCTTC
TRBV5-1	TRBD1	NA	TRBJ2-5	CASSLEGTDRETQYF	TGCGCCAGCAGCTTGGAAGGGACAGATAGGGAGACCCAGTACTTC
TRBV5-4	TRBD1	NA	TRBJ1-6	CASTGGQGANSPLHF	TGTGCCAGCACCGGGGGGCAGGGGGCAAATTCACCCCTCCACTTT
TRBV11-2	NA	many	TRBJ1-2	CASSLGSGVNYGYTF	TGTGCCAGCAGCTTAGGGTCAGGGGTTAACTATGGCTACACCTTC
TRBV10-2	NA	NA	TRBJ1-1	CASSEEWTEAFF	TGCGCCAGCAGTGAGGAGTGGACTGAAGCTTTCTTT
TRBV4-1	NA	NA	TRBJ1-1	CASSQGAVLAEAFF	TGCGCCAGCAGCCAAGGCGCGGTCTTGGCTGAAGCTTTCTTT
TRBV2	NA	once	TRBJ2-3	CASSAPQQADTQYF	TGTGCCAGCAGTGCGCCACAGCAGGCTGATACGCAGTATTTT
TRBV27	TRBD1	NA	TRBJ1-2	CASSSDRHGGYTF	TGTGCCAGCAGTTCGGACAGGCACGGCGGCTACACCTTC
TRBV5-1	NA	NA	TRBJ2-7	CASSLTTASYEQYF	TGCGCCAGCAGCTTGACTACTGCTTCCTACGAGCAGTACTTC
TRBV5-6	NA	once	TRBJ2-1	CASRIAERTYNEQFF	TGTGCCAGCAGGATAGCGGAGAGAACCTACAATGAGCAGTTCTTC
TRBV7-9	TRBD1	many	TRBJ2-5	CASSLVQGAGVETQYF	TGTGCCAGCAGCTTAGTTCAGGGGGCAGGTGTGGAGACCCAGTACTTC
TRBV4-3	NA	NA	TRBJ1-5	CASSQVVSDRQPQHF	TGCGCCAGCAGCCAAGTTGTCTCAGACAGGCAGCCCCAGCATTTT
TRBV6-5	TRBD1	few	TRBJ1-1	CASSWTGGTEAFF	TGTGCCAGCAGTTGGACAGGGGGCACTGAAGCTTTCTTT
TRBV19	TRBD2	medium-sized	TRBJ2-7	CASSVPGLAGNEQYF	TGTGCCAGTAGTGTCCCGGGACTAGCGGGAAACGAGCAGTACTTC
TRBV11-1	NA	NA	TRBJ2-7	CASSLSPAVREQYF	TGTGCCAGCAGCTTAAGTCCAGCGGTGCGGGAGCAGTACTTC
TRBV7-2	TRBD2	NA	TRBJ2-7	CASSKLAGGGQYF	TGTGCCAGCAGCAAACTAGCGGGAGGAGGGCAGTACTTC
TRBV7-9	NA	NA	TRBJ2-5	CASSQDSRETQYF	TGTGCCAGCAGCCAAGACAGTCGGGAGACCCAGTACTTC
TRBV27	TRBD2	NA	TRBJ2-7	CASRAGVHEQYF	TGTGCCAGCAGGGCGGGGGTCCACGAGCAGTACTTC
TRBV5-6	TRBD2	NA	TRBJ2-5	CASSASGRWETQYF	TGTGCCAGCAGCGCCAGCGGGAGGTGGGAGACCCAGTACTTC